This TCR beta chain was obtained from a study of cytotoxic CD8 clonotypes in ibrutinib-treated CLL. Whole-study results and caveats: Baseline levels of clonality went above those of age-matched healthy donors and moved with circulating CD8+ T-cell counts.

The assay was immunoSEQ multiplex PCR, and TCRdb's table has in-frame clones only and misses some. The sample has about 140,000 clones; about 72% are singletons. A single count supports this clone. Its specificity is unknown. Germline V gives CDR1 SGHKS, CDR2 YYEKEE (reference sequence). V gave up 1 base and J gave up 0 bases, with 7 bases separating them. This CDR3 has 14 amino acids. This receptor was taken from a human donor with chronic lymphocytic leukemia. The sequenced sample was PBMCs, obtained after 12 months of ibrutinib treatment. The V and J genes are TRBV5-5 and TRBJ2-5; D gene unclear. CDR3 DNA sequence: TGTGCCAGCAGCTTGAGACTGTACCAAGAGACCCAGTACTTC. Its protein is CASSLRLYQETQYF.